Each of the 10 T cell receptor beta chains below was sequenced from the same sample in a study of OX40 agonist ivuxolimab in advanced cancers. Repertoires were generated with immunoSEQ multiplex PCR, while TCRdb's copy carries only in-frame clones and drops some. Found here are tens of thousands of clones, approximately 90% of them singletons; the top ten hold less than 2.5%. Sequencing was performed on CD4+ or CD8+ T cells sorted from blood, taken in a trial of the OX40 agonist ivuxolimab. The receptors come from an adult with an advanced solid tumor such as melanoma, head and neck, liver or kidney cancer.

V gene TRBV28 combines with J gene TRBJ2-1; D tentatively reads TRBD1 or TRBD2 (7 bases each). Germline lookup yields CDR1 MDHEN and CDR2 SYDVKM. CDR3 length equals 15 residues. The ends were cut back, 9 bases at V and 3 bases at J, with 18 bases in the middle. CDR3: CASSSGTDHYNEQFF. CDR3 bases: TGTGCCAGTTCGAGCGGGACAGACCACTACAATGAGCAGTTCTTC.

This chain joins TRBV30 and TRBJ1-3; weak D call: TRBD1 (5 bases). CDR3 size: 13 residues. V lost 4 bases, J lost 3 bases, and 10 bases lay in between. The V gene's germline CDR1 is GTSNPN and CDR2 SVGIG (reference sequence). The CDR3 DNA sequence: TGTGCCTGGAATAGTGACAGTGGAAACACCATATATTTT. Translation gives CAWNSDSGNTIYF.

The chain combines TRBV4-2 with TRBJ1-2; weak D call: TRBD1 (6 bases). The CDR3 has 14 residues. Germline CDR1 is LGHNA and CDR2 is YNFKEQ. Deletions cut 4 bases from V and 6 bases from J, with 15 bases between. The CDR3 protein is CASSRTQGSDGYTF. The CDR3 DNA is TGTGCCAGCAGCCGGACACAGGGATCGGATGGCTACACCTTC.

The V and J genes are TRBV4-1 and TRBJ2-7, with TRBD2 identical over 10 bases. Unmatched junction bases numbered 9, after V lost 0 bases and J lost 1 base. The V gene's germline CDR1 is MGHRA and CDR2 YSYEKL. This CDR3 is built from 18 residues. The chain's CDR3 is CASSQDQSGGARSYEQYF. The CDR3 bases are TGCGCCAGCAGCCAAGATCAGAGCGGGGGGGCCCGGTCCTACGAGCAGTACTTC.

This clone occurred once. This chain uses TRBV19 with TRBJ1-3; possible D gene TRBD1, 5 bases. The CDR3 loop spans 15 amino acids. The germline V gene has CDR1 LNHDA and CDR2 SQIVND (reference sequence). The germline V and J ends were trimmed by 1 base and 0 bases, with 7 bases remaining between them. CDR3 in amino acids: CASSIATVSGNTIYF. The DNA for the CDR3 is TGTGCCAGTAGTATAGCGACAGTCTCTGGAAACACCATATATTTT.

The chain links TRBV5-1 to TRBJ2-5; a possible D gene is TRBD2 (5 bases). V lost 0 bases, J lost 5 bases, and 11 bases lay in between. Germline V lookup: CDR1 SGHRS, CDR2 YFSETQ. The CDR3 has 14 amino acids. CDR3 sequence (DNA): TGCGCCAGCAGCTTGGGTACGGGATCGGAGACCCAGTACTTC. Translated: CASSLGTGSETQYF.

The chain combines TRBV13 with TRBJ1-6, with unresolved D. There are 16 residues in the CDR3. The V and J ends lost 0 bases and 7 bases respectively, with 13 bases between them. Germline CDR1 is PRHDT and CDR2 is FYEKMQ (reference sequence). The CDR3: CASSLGHVEGNSPLHF. The CDR3 nucleotides read TGTGCCAGCAGCTTAGGCCATGTGGAGGGAAATTCACCCCTCCACTTT.

The chain carries TRBV4-2 and TRBJ2-1, with D possibly TRBD2 on 5 matching bases. Trimming stripped 2 bases from V and 6 bases from J, with 11 bases between. This CDR3 has 14 amino acids. Germline CDR1 reads LGHNA; CDR2 reads YNFKEQ. The CDR3 loop is CASSQSGLTNEQFF. CDR3 nucleotide sequence: TGTGCCAGCAGCCAATCTGGACTGACCAATGAGCAGTTCTTC.

This rearrangement joins TRBV9 to TRBJ1-2; D is ambiguous. The CDR3 has 13 residues. In germline, CDR1 is SGDLS, CDR2 YYNGEE. V was cut by 0 bases and J by 8 bases, with 11 bases left in between. CDR3 bases: TGTGCCAGCAGCGTAGTGGAGGGCCGGGGCTACACCTTC. Encoded protein: CASSVVEGRGYTF. The whole variable domain, remainder taken from reference TRBV9 and TRBJ1-2, is DSGVTQTPKHLITATGQRVTLRCSPRSGDLSVYWYQQSLDQGLQFLIQYYNGEERAKGNILERFSAQQFPDLHSELNLSSLELGDSALYFCASSVVEGRGYTFGSGTRLTVV.

V gene TRBV12-5 combines with J gene TRBJ1-5; no definite D call. Trimming shortened V by 4 bases and J by 4 bases, and 11 bases separated the two germline ends. Looked up from germline, CDR1 is LGHNT and CDR2 is FRNRAP. This CDR3 region has 14 residues. The CDR3 region has the DNA TGTGCTAGTGGTTACGGGGTAGGGAATCAGCCCCAGCATTTT. Its translation: CASGYGVGNQPQHF.